Sequencing of this T cell receptor (beta chain) was carried out in a study of OX40 agonist ivuxolimab in advanced cancers. Study details: Subjects had a mean age of roughly 60 years, with a range of about 23 to 90; roughly 83% were male.

Germline CDR1 is MNHEY and CDR2 is SVGAGI. This CDR3 has 14 amino acids. V lost 5 bases, J lost 10 bases, and 19 bases lay in between. A single count supports this clone. The table came from immunoSEQ multiplex PCR; TCRdb's copy has only in-frame clones and leaves some out. The sample has tens of thousands of clones, around 84% seen once; the top ten hold about 7%. The clonotype was recovered from an adult with an advanced solid tumor such as melanoma, head and neck, liver or kidney cancer. This specimen was CD4+ or CD8+ T cells sorted from blood, taken in a trial of the OX40 agonist ivuxolimab. The V and J genes are TRBV6-5 and TRBJ2-3, with D tentatively TRBD2 (6 bases). The CDR3 reads CASSRDFSRRAQYF. CDR3 in DNA: TGTGCCAGCAGTCGGGACTTTTCCAGGAGGGCGCAGTATTTT.